Each of the 7 T cell receptor beta chains below was sequenced from the same sample in a study of blood T cell repertoires in COVID-19. TCRdb's copy holds only in-frame clones and misses some; the assay was immunoSEQ multiplex PCR. The top ten hold roughly 2.1% of the sample, which has approximately 150,000 clones, approximately 87% seen once. Sequenced sample: peripheral blood. These receptor sequences come from a man between 65 and 85 years old with active COVID-19.

The chain carries TRBV12-1 and TRBJ2-1; TRBD2, the table's D call, was not compared with the DNA. TRBV12-1 is recorded as a pseudogene. CDR3 length equals 17 residues. CDR3 DNA sequence: TGTGCCAGCAGCTCAAGCGGGAGGGAGACTCGCTACAATGAGCAGTTCTTC. It codes for CASSSSGRETRYNEQFF.

The V gene is TRBV5-1, the J gene TRBJ1-1; 8 bases agree with TRBD1. The junction had 7 bases not matched to a gene; V was cut back by 3 bases and J by 3 bases. This CDR3 region has 15 residues. Germline V gives CDR1 SGHRS, CDR2 YFSETQ. The CDR3 DNA is TGCGCCAGCAGCTCCGGACAGGGCTGGGACACTGAAGCTTTCTTT. Its protein product is CASSSGQGWDTEAFF.

This chain uses TRBV2 with TRBJ1-4; 10 bases agree with TRBD1. The germline gives CDR1 SNHLY, CDR2 FYNNEI. The V and J ends lost 6 bases and 8 bases, in that order; junction bases with no gene match: 18. The CDR3 totals 18 residues. The chain's CDR3 is CASSDPGTGAARVEKLFF. CDR3 DNA: TGTGCCAGCAGCGACCCCGGGACAGGGGCGGCGCGGGTGGAAAAACTGTTTTTT.

V gene TRBV30 combines with J gene TRBJ2-7, with D possibly TRBD2 on 6 matching bases. V lost 1 base and J 2 bases, leaving 18 bases between the germline ends. The CDR3 is made up of 16 amino acids. Germline CDR1 reads GTSNPN; CDR2 reads SVGIG (reference sequence). Here the CDR3 reads CAWSAPESGYTYEQYF. CDR3 DNA: TGTGCCTGGAGTGCCCCCGAGAGCGGGTACACCTACGAGCAGTACTTC.

V usage is TRBV6-2 or TRBV6-3 and J usage is TRBJ1-1, with TRBD1 matching 7 bases. V lost 5 bases to trimming and J lost 6 bases; unmatched junction nucleotides: 6. Germline-derived CDR1 and CDR2 are MNHEY and SVGEGT. The CDR3 extends over 13 amino acids. CDR3 DNA sequence: TGTGCCAGCAGTAAGACAGGGACCGCTGAAGCTTTCTTT. Translating it yields CASSKTGTAEAFF.

V is TRBV7-8 and J is TRBJ2-7; TRBD1 is a possible D gene (6 bases). The length of the CDR3 is 13 residues. From germline, CDR1 is SGHVS and CDR2 FQNEAQ. The V end was cut by 0 bases, the J end by 4 bases, with 7 bases between. The CDR3 bases are TGTGCCAGCAGCTTAGCGCAGGGGTACGAGCAGTACTTC. Protein sequence: CASSLAQGYEQYF.

This sequence joins TRBV5-1 and TRBJ2-1; tentative D call: TRBD1 (6 bases). CDR1 is SGHRS and CDR2 is YFSETQ in the germline V gene. This CDR3 is built from 13 residues. Trimming cost V 0 bases and J 8 bases, with 9 bases left between them. The CDR3 DNA reads TGCGCCAGCAGCTTGGGGGCAGGGGATGAGCAGTTCTTC. Translated, it gives CASSLGAGDEQFF.